A selection of T cell receptor beta chains follows, all from one sample in a study of identical twins. TCRdb re-called the 5' RACE reads with MiXCR, one entry per CDR3 protein. This repertoire shows 1.5 million to 2 million distinct CDR3 sequences, roughly a third found once; its top ten account for 0.25% to 0.3%. Sequences were obtained from cord blood. All receptors derive from a newborn girl in good health. CDR3s include the opening cysteine and the closing phenylalanine or tryptophan. D genes are given only for firm matches. Expanded clones get a size class; other rows say once, few or many, or leave the size out.

j_gene	d_gene	abundance	v_gene	CDR3nt	CDR3aa
TRBJ2-1	.	few	TRBV3-1	TGTGCCAGCAGCCAGGCACGGCGGGATGAGCAGTTCTTC	CASSQARRDEQFF
TRBJ2-7	.	few	TRBV4-1	TGCGCCAGCAGCCAAGGGCACGGGGACTACGAGCAGTACTTC	CASSQGHGDYEQYF
TRBJ1-5	.	.	TRBV20-1	TGCAGTGCTAAACGGTTAAATCAGCCCCAGCATTTT	CSAKRLNQPQHF
TRBJ2-2	TRBD2	.	TRBV15	TGTGCCACCAGCAGAAAAGCGGGAGGTACCGGGGAGCTGTTTTTT	CATSRKAGGTGELFF
TRBJ2-3	TRBD2	.	TRBV20-1	TGCAGTGCTCGAGCGGGGGGGCGGGGAGATACGCAGTATTTT	CSARAGGRGDTQYF
TRBJ1-4	.	few	TRBV4-1	TGCGCCAGCAGCCAAGAGTTAACTAATGAAAAACTGTTTTTT	CASSQELTNEKLFF
TRBJ1-2	.	.	TRBV20-1	TGCAGTGCTAGCTCAGCTTCCTATGGCTACACCTTC	CSASSASYGYTF
TRBJ2-3	TRBD2	.	TRBV4-1	TGCGCCAGCAGCCAAGCGGGAGGGAGGTATACGCAGTATTTT	CASSQAGGRYTQYF
TRBJ1-2	.	.	TRBV20-1	TGCAGTGCTAGGGCCGGGACACCAAAATCCCTCTATGGCTACACCTTC	CSARAGTPKSLYGYTF
TRBJ1-2	TRBD1	.	TRBV29-1	TGCAGCGTTCGGGGCGACAGGGGCCAAACGTCGGATGGCTACACCTTC	CSVRGDRGQTSDGYTF
TRBJ2-5	.	.	TRBV24-1	TGTGCCACCAGGGACTCCTCCTACAATGAGCAGTACTTC	CATRDSSYNEQYF
TRBJ1-6	.	few	TRBV6-1	TGTGCCAGCAGTGAATACCAAGGGTTTTCACCCCTCCACTTT	CASSEYQGFSPLHF
TRBJ2-5	.	few	TRBV6-6	TGTGCCAGCTCTTGGAGGGCCCAAAACCAAGAGACCCAGTACTTC	CASSWRAQNQETQYF
TRBJ1-5	.	few	TRBV20-1	TGCAGTGCCGCAGGGCTCGGTAGCAATCAGCCCCAGCATTTT	CSAAGLGSNQPQHF
TRBJ2-6	.	.	TRBV10-3	TGTGCCATCAATGGGCACTCTGGGGCCAACGTCCCGACTTTC	CAINGHSGANVPTF
TRBJ1-4	TRBD1	few	TRBV6-6	TGTGCCAGCAGTTATTGGAGGGGGCATGAAAAACTGTTTTTT	CASSYWRGHEKLFF
TRBJ2-7	TRBD2	.	TRBV29-1	TGCAGCGTAGCGGGAGGGGAGTACGAGCAGTACTTC	CSVAGGEYEQYF
TRBJ2-7	.	.	TRBV20-1	TGCAGTGCCGGCGGGGGCCGACACAATGAGCAGTACTTC	CSAGGGRHNEQYF
TRBJ2-2	.	.	TRBV10-3	TGTGCCATCAGTGAAGCGGGCACTACCGGGGAGCTGTTTTTT	CAISEAGTTGELFF
TRBJ1-2	.	.	TRBV18	TGTGCCAGCCAAGGTTCGGGGCGGATTAACTATGGCTACACCTTC	CASQGSGRINYGYTF
TRBJ2-1	TRBD2	.	TRBV20-1	TGCAGTGCTAGAGTCGCGGTCGGGGGGTTCTACAATGAGCAGTTCTTC	CSARVAVGGFYNEQFF
TRBJ2-5	.	few	TRBV20-1	TGCAGTGCTAATAATCTGACAGAAGAGACCCAGTACTTC	CSANNLTEETQYF
TRBJ2-7	TRBD2	.	TRBV9	TGTGCCAGCAGCGTCCCACCACTAGCGGGGATGTCCTACAATGAGCAGTACTTC	CASSVPPLAGMSYNEQYF
TRBJ2-1	TRBD2	.	TRBV27	TGTGCCAGCAGTTTTAGGCTAGCGGGATTCGATGAGCAGTTCTTC	CASSFRLAGFDEQFF
TRBJ2-7	.	few	TRBV27	TGTGCCAGCAGTTTCGGAGTCACCTACGAGCAGTACTTC	CASSFGVTYEQYF
TRBJ1-2	TRBD1	.	TRBV27	TGTGCCAGCAGTTTCCGGGACAGGACAGGTGGCTACACCTTC	CASSFRDRTGGYTF
TRBJ1-5	.	.	TRBV7-2	TGTGCCAGCAGCTTAGGCCCGGGGCGCAATCAGCCCCAGCATTTT	CASSLGPGRNQPQHF
TRBJ1-5	.	.	TRBV27	TGTGCCAGCCGAAAGGGCGGGGCCACCAATCAGCCCCAGCATTTT	CASRKGGATNQPQHF
TRBJ2-7	TRBD2	few	TRBV12-3/TRBV12-4	TGTGCCAGCAGTTTAAGGCGGGAGGTCTACGAGCAGTACTTC	CASSLRREVYEQYF
TRBJ2-7	.	.	TRBV20-1	TGCAGTGCTAGAGGCGGCCTAGCGCCCGTAAGGTACGAGCAGTACTTC	CSARGGLAPVRYEQYF
TRBJ1-1	.	few	TRBV5-1	TGCGCCAGCAGCTTAGTGGGCGCGGAGAACACTGAAGCTTTCTTT	CASSLVGAENTEAFF
TRBJ2-7	.	few	TRBV20-1	TGCAGTGCCCTCACCCCGGGATTTTCCTACGAGCAGTACTTC	CSALTPGFSYEQYF
TRBJ2-3	TRBD2	.	TRBV19	TGTGCCAGTAGGTGGACTAGCGGGGGTAGAGATACGCAGTATTTT	CASRWTSGGRDTQYF
TRBJ1-2	TRBD1	.	TRBV25-1	TGTGCCAGCAGTGAATCGGGGTTCGGACAGGCCTATGGCTACACCTTC	CASSESGFGQAYGYTF
TRBJ1-6	.	.	TRBV14	TGTGCCAGCAGCCAGAGACACCCTTCACCCCCCCACTTT	CASSQRHPSPPHF
TRBJ1-1	.	few	TRBV18	TGTGCCAGCTCACCACGGGAAGAAATGAACACTGAAGCTTTCTTT	CASSPREEMNTEAFF
TRBJ2-7	.	.	TRBV3-1	TGTGCCAGCAGCCCCCTCAGCGACACGGACGAGCAGTACTTC	CASSPLSDTDEQYF
TRBJ2-1	.	.	TRBV5-1	TGCGCCAGCAGGCCTCTGGGGGGAAGCTCCTACAATGAGCAGTTCTTC	CASRPLGGSSYNEQFF
TRBJ2-1	.	.	TRBV12-3/TRBV12-4	TGTGCCAGCAGCGCCCAAGGGACCCTCTCCTACAATGAGCAGTTCTTC	CASSAQGTLSYNEQFF
TRBJ1-1	TRBD1	.	TRBV7-2	TGTGCCAGCAGCTTAGTGCGACAGGGGGACACTGAAGCTTTCTTT	CASSLVRQGDTEAFF
TRBJ1-5	TRBD1	.	TRBV3-1	TGTGCCAGCAGCCCTCAGACAGGGGACGATCAGCCCCAGCATTTT	CASSPQTGDDQPQHF
TRBJ2-3	.	.	TRBV4-2	TGTGCCAGCGGCCAAGGGGGAGATACGCAGTATTTT	CASGQGGDTQYF
TRBJ1-6	.	.	TRBV20-1	TGCAGTGCTAGTGTTCCAGAAGCCGGCTCCTATAATTCACCCCTCCACTTT	CSASVPEAGSYNSPLHF
TRBJ2-3	.	many	TRBV20-1	TGCAGTGCTAGAGATCTCGACAGCACAGATACGCAGTATTTT	CSARDLDSTDTQYF
TRBJ2-1	.	.	TRBV20-1	TGCAGTGCTAGCGTCGGGTCAGACCTCAATGAGCAGTTCTTC	CSASVGSDLNEQFF
TRBJ1-2	.	few	TRBV6-5	TGTGCCAGCTACCAGGGGTCTGGCTACACCTTC	CASYQGSGYTF
TRBJ2-5	TRBD2	.	TRBV9	TGTGCCAGCAGCGTAGAAGGACTAGCGCAAGAGACCCAGTACTTC	CASSVEGLAQETQYF
TRBJ2-2	TRBD2	.	TRBV4-2	TGTGCCAGCAGTCTCCCGGGACTAGCGAACACCGGGGAGCTGTTTTTT	CASSLPGLANTGELFF
TRBJ2-1	TRBD2	few	TRBV5-1	TGCGCCAGCAGCTTGGGGTTGGGGACTAGCCGTCGCAATGAGCAGTTCTTC	CASSLGLGTSRRNEQFF
TRBJ1-2	TRBD1	many	TRBV27	TGTGCCAGCAGGGACAGGGGCTATGGCTACACCTTC	CASRDRGYGYTF
TRBJ2-7	.	.	TRBV10-3	TGTGCCATCAGTGAGCCAGGCAACAATGAGCAGTACTTC	CAISEPGNNEQYF
TRBJ1-5	TRBD1	.	TRBV20-1	TGCAGTGCTAGTGGGACAGGGAGCAATCAGCCCCAGCATTTT	CSASGTGSNQPQHF
TRBJ2-5	.	once	TRBV7-2	TGTGCCAGCAGCTTAAATTCCGGGGGTTGGGAGACCCAGTACTTC	CASSLNSGGWETQYF
TRBJ1-2	.	few	TRBV4-2	TGTGCCAGCAGCCAAGAGCACGGTGGCTACACCTTC	CASSQEHGGYTF
TRBJ2-2	.	.	TRBV29-1	TGCAGCGTTGGTGGCAGATACACCGGGGAGCTGTTTTTT	CSVGGRYTGELFF
TRBJ1-2	.	.	TRBV6-1	TGTGCCAGCACTCCAGGGTACTATGGCTACACCTTC	CASTPGYYGYTF
TRBJ1-2	TRBD1	.	TRBV19	TGTGCCAGTAGTATGGGGACAGTGCGAGGCTACACCTTC	CASSMGTVRGYTF
TRBJ2-7	TRBD2	many	TRBV20-1	TGCAGTGCTAGAGGGGGACTAGCGGGGAACTACGAGCAGTACTTC	CSARGGLAGNYEQYF
TRBJ1-4	.	few	TRBV7-9	TGTGCCAGCAGCGACGCCACAGGGCAAACTAATGAAAAACTGTTTTTT	CASSDATGQTNEKLFF